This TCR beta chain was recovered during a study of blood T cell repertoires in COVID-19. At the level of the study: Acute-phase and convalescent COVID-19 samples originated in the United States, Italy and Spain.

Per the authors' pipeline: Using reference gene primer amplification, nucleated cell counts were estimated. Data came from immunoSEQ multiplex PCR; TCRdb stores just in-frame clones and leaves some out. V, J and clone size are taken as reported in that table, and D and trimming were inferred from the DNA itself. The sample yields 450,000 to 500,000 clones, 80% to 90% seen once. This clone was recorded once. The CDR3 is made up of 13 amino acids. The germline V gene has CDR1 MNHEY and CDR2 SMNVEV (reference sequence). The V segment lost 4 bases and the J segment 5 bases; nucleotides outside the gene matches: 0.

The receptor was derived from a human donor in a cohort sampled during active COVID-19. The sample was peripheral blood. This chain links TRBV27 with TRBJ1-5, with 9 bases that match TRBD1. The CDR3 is CASSWDRDQPQHF. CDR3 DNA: TGTGCCAGCAGTTGGGACAGGGATCAGCCCCAGCATTTT.